These 5 T cell receptor beta chains originate from one sample sequenced in a study of blood T cell repertoires in COVID-19. Using immunoSEQ multiplex PCR, the repertoire was profiled, and TCRdb retains in-frame clones only, with some absent. The sample shows about 130,000 clones, around 85% of them seen only once. The sequencing input was PBMCs or T cells enriched from blood (not recorded which). These receptors originate from a man aged 50 or older who had recovered from COVID-19.

Here the CDR3 DNA reads TGTGCCAGTAGTATCGCCGGGATTCAGCCCCAGCATTTT. Its translation is CASSIAGIQPQHF. The chain is built from TRBV19 and TRBJ1-5; D gene ambiguous. This CDR3 spans 13 amino acids. V was shortened by 3 bases and J by 6 bases, with 9 bases between the two germline ends. Germline V gives CDR1 LNHDA, CDR2 SQIVND (reference sequence).

The chain has TRBV11-2 and TRBJ2-7, with a tentative D call TRBD1 (5 bases). Germline V gene lookup returns CDR1 SGHAT and CDR2 FQNNGV. The CDR3 covers 15 residues. Trimming pared 0 bases from V and 1 base from J, leaving 10 bases between. The CDR3 bases are TGTGCCAGCAGCTTAGATCCCGACAGATCCTACGAGCAGTACTTC. Translating it yields CASSLDPDRSYEQYF.

The CDR3 is CASSLDPGGPNQPQHF. CDR3 sequence (DNA): TGCGCCAGCAGCTTGGATCCAGGGGGGCCCAATCAGCCCCAGCATTTT. The chain couples TRBV5-1 to TRBJ1-5; 7 bases fit TRBD1. Germline-derived CDR1 and CDR2 are SGHRS and YFSETQ. The J segment lost 3 bases and the V segment lost 0 bases, leaving 6 bases of the junction unmatched. The CDR3 totals 16 residues.

V gene TRBV15 combines with J gene TRBJ2-3; 12 nucleotides line up with TRBD1. Per germline, CDR1 LNHNV and CDR2 YYDKDF (reference sequence). V lost 0 bases and J lost 6; bases outside the gene matches: 4. The CDR3 has 16 amino acids. CDR3 protein: CATSRDGTGGQDTQYF. The CDR3 region has the DNA TGTGCCACCAGCAGAGATGGGACAGGGGGCCAGGATACGCAGTATTTT. The full variable domain, completed using reference TRBV15 and TRBJ2-3, is DAMVIQNPRYQVTQFGKPVTLSCSQTLNHNVMYWYQQKSSQAPKLLFHYYDKDFNNEADTPDNFQSRRPNTSFCFLDIRSPGLGDTAMYLCATSRDGTGGQDTQYFGPGTRLTVL.

The chain carries TRBV9 and TRBJ1-6, with D possibly matching TRBD1 (6 bases). The CDR3 runs to 15 residues. Trimming removed 4 bases from V and 13 bases from J, with 21 bases in between. CDR1 and CDR2 from the germline V gene are SGDLS and YYNGEE. The CDR3 loop is CASSTGGQGTSPLHF. For the CDR3, the DNA is TGTGCCAGCAGCACGGGGGGACAAGGAACGAGTCCCCTCCACTTT.